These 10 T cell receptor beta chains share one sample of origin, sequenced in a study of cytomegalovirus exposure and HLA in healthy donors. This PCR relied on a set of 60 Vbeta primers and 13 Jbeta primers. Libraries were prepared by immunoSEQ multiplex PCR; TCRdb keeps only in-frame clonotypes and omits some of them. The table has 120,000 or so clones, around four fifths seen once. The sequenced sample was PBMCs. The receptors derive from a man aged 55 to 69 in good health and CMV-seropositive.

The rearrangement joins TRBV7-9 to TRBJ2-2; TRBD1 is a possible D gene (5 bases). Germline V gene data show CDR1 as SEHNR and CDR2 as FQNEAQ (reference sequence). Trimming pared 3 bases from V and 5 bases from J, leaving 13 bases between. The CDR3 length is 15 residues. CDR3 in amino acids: CASSFTGSMTGELFF. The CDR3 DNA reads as TGTGCCAGCAGCTTTACAGGATCTATGACCGGGGAGCTGTTTTTT.

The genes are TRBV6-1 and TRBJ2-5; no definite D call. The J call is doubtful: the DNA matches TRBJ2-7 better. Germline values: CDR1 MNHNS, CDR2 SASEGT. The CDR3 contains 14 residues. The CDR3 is CASSEQLISYEQYF. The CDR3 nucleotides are TGTGCCAGCAGTGAGCAACTAATCTCCTACGAGCAGTACTTC.

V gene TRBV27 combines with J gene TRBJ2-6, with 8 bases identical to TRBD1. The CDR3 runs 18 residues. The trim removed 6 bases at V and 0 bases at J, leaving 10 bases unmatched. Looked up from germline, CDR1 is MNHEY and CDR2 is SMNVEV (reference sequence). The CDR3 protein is CASSKWQGASSGANVLTF. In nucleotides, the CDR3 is TGTGCCAGCAGCAAATGGCAGGGGGCTTCCTCTGGGGCCAACGTCCTGACTTTC.

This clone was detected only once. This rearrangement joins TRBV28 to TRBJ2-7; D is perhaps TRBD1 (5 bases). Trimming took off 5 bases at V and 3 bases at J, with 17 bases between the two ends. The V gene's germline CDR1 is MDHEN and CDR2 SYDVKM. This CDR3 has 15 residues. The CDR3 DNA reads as TGTGCCAGCAGTCCCGGACATAATATTGGCTACGAGCAGTACTTC. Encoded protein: CASSPGHNIGYEQYF.

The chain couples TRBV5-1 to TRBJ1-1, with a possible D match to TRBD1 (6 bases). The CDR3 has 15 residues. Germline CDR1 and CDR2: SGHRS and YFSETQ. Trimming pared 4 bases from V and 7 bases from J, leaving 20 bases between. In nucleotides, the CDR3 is TGCGCCAGCAGCCCTTCCGGACAGTTTGAAATTGAAGCTTTCTTT. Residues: CASSPSGQFEIEAFF. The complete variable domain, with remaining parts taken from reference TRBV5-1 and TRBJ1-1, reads KAGVTQTPRYLIKTRGQQVTLSCSPISGHRSVSWYQQTPGQGLQFLFEYFSETQRNKGNFPGRFSGRQFSNSRSEMNVSTLELGDSALYLCASSPSGQFEIEAFFGQGTRLTVV.

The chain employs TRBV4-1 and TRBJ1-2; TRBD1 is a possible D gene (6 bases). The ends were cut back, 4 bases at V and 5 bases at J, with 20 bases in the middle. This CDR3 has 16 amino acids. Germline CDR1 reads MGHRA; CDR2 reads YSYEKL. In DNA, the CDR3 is TGCGCCAGCAGCCGATTCTCCGAAACAGGGACATATGGCTACACCTTC. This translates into CASSRFSETGTYGYTF.

The CDR3 here is CASSEEGQGGTQYF. CDR3 nucleotide sequence: TGTGCCAGCAGTGAGGAGGGACAGGGAGGGACGCAGTATTTT. V gene TRBV2 combines with J gene TRBJ2-3; TRBD1 matches at 9 bases. With 3 bases clipped from V and 9 bases from J, the junction kept 7 bases outside the gene matches. The length of the CDR3 is 14 residues. Germline CDR1 and CDR2: SNHLY and FYNNEI.

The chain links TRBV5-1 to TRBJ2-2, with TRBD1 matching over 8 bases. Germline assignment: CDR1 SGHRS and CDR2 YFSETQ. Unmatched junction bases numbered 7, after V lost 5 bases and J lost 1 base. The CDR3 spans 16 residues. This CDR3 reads CASSRTGIGNTGELFF. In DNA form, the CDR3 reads TGCGCCAGCAGTCGGACAGGGATAGGGAACACCGGGGAGCTGTTTTTT.

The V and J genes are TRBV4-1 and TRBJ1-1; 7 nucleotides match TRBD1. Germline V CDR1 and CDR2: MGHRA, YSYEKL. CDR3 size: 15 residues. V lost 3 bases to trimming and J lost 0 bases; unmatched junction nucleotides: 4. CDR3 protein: CASSHSTGLNTEAFF. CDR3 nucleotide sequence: TGCGCCAGCAGCCACTCGACAGGGCTGAACACTGAAGCTTTCTTT.

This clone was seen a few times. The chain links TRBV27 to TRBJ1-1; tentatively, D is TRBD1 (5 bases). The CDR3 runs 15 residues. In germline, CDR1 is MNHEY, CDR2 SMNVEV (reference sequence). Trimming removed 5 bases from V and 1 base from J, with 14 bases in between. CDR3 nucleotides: TGTGCCAGCAGTCCCCGACAGTTTCCGAACACTGAAGCTTTCTTT. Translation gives CASSPRQFPNTEAFF.